These 24 T cell receptor beta chains came from one sample sequenced in a study of technical replicates of blood from a handful of donors. Data came from immunoSEQ multiplex PCR; TCRdb stores just in-frame clones and leaves some out. This table has about 75,000 clones, around 97% appearing once. Sequencing was carried out using T cells isolated from PBMCs. These receptors all come from a human donor in good health.

V is TRBV6-5 and J is TRBJ1-2; maybe TRBD1 (6 bases). Germline V CDR1 and CDR2: MNHEY, SVGAGI. There are 14 residues in the CDR3. Trimming left V 4 bases short and J 6 bases short, with 15 bases between. CDR3 amino acids: CASSLVQQGNGYTF. In DNA form, the CDR3 reads TGTGCCAGCAGTTTAGTCCAACAGGGCAATGGCTACACCTTC.

The CDR3 reads CASSIGGTGWDEQYF. DNA for the CDR3: TGTGCCAGTAGTATAGGGGGGACAGGTTGGGACGAGCAGTACTTC. This chain connects TRBV19 to TRBJ2-7; 8 positions agree with TRBD1. The V gene end was trimmed by 1 base and the J gene end by 5 bases; junction bases not matched to a gene: 7. CDR1 and CDR2 (germline): LNHDA, SQIVND (reference sequence). This CDR3 is 15 amino acids long.

The chain joins TRBV2 to TRBJ2-5, with D maybe TRBD2 (6 bases). The length of the CDR3 is 15 residues. In germline, CDR1 is SNHLY, CDR2 FYNNEI. The V end was cut by 5 bases, the J end by 0 bases, with 13 bases between. The CDR3 spells CASSQNRDYQETQYF. CDR3 in DNA: TGTGCCAGCAGTCAAAACCGGGACTACCAAGAGACCCAGTACTTC.

The chain employs TRBV5-4 and TRBJ1-2, with unresolved D. Germline V gene lookup returns CDR1 SGHNT and CDR2 YYREEE (reference sequence). The CDR3 loop spans 15 amino acids. V lost 0 bases to trimming and J lost 5 bases, with 14 bases between them. The chain's CDR3 is CASSLGGNLLYGYTF. CDR3 sequence (DNA): TGTGCCAGCAGCTTGGGAGGGAACCTGCTGTATGGCTACACCTTC.

This clone was recorded once. This chain uses TRBV9 with TRBJ2-7, with D tentatively TRBD1 (6 bases). V lost 0 bases, J lost 5 bases, and 12 bases lay in between. The CDR3 totals 14 residues. Germline V gene lookup returns CDR1 SGDLS and CDR2 YYNGEE. The CDR3 protein is CASSVGARGDEQYF. The CDR3 bases are TGTGCCAGCAGCGTAGGTGCCAGGGGCGACGAGCAGTACTTC.

The gene calls are TRBV28 and TRBJ2-4; 9 nucleotides agree with TRBD1. The J segment lost 3 bases and the V segment lost 2 bases, leaving 8 bases of the junction unmatched. Germline V gene sequence: CDR1 MDHEN, CDR2 SYDVKM. This CDR3 is 17 amino acids long. The CDR3 region is CASSLPRGQGGKNIQYF. In DNA, the CDR3 is TGTGCCAGCAGTTTACCCCGGGGACAGGGAGGCAAAAACATTCAGTACTTC.

V gene TRBV15 combines with J gene TRBJ2-6; D not resolved. Germline V gene sequence: CDR1 LNHNV, CDR2 YYDKDF (reference sequence). The CDR3 runs 11 residues. V was cut by 8 bases and J by 6 bases, with 5 bases left in between. The CDR3 bases are TGTGCCACCTCATTGGCCAACGTCCTGACTTTC. As protein: CATSLANVLTF. Variable domain in full (rest from reference TRBV15 and TRBJ2-6): DAMVIQNPRYQVTQFGKPVTLSCSQTLNHNVMYWYQQKSSQAPKLLFHYYDKDFNNEADTPDNFQSRRPNTSFCFLDIRSPGLGDTAMYLCATSLANVLTFGAGSRLTVL.

The CDR3 nucleotides are TGCAGTCCCCTCTCAGATACGCAGTATTTT. This sequence encodes CSPLSDTQYF. V and J are TRBV20-1 and TRBJ2-3; no reliable D call. This CDR3 is built from 10 residues. Per the germline V gene, CDR1 is DFQATT and CDR2 is SNEGSKA (reference sequence). Trimming left V 8 bases short and J 4 bases short, with 7 bases between.

V is TRBV5-6 and J is TRBJ2-5, with D uncertain. V was cut by 1 base and J by 0 bases, with 4 bases left in between. Germline lookup yields CDR1 SGHDT and CDR2 YYEEEE. The CDR3 loop spans 13 amino acids. In DNA form, the CDR3 reads TGTGCCAGCAGCTTGTATTACCAAGAGACCCAGTACTTC. This sequence encodes CASSLYYQETQYF.

V and J are TRBV4-1 and TRBJ1-1; weak D call: TRBD1 (5 bases). This CDR3 is 13 amino acids long. V was clipped by 4 bases and J by 4 bases, with 10 bases between them. CDR1 and CDR2 from the germline V gene are MGHRA and YSYEKL. CDR3 amino acids: CASSPRVSTEAFF. For the CDR3, the DNA is TGCGCCAGCAGCCCCAGGGTGAGCACTGAAGCTTTCTTT.

The chain recombines TRBV5-1 with TRBJ2-1, with 12 bases fitting TRBD2. The length of the CDR3 is 16 residues. Germline values: CDR1 SGHRS, CDR2 YFSETQ. The V gene end was trimmed by 0 bases and the J gene end by 6 bases; junction bases not matched to a gene: 4. In DNA form, the CDR3 reads TGCGCCAGCAGCTTGGCCCCGACTAGCGGGAGCAATGAGCAGTTCTTC. This codes for CASSLAPTSGSNEQFF.

The CDR3 DNA reads as TGTGCCAGCAGTGAGGGGGCGCTAGGGGATGAGCAGTTCTTC. It specifies CASSEGALGDEQFF. The chain links TRBV2 to TRBJ2-1; a weak D match, TRBD1 (6 bases). Germline V gene data show CDR1 as SNHLY and CDR2 as FYNNEI. Trimming pared 3 bases from V and 8 bases from J, leaving 14 bases between. The CDR3 has 14 amino acids.

This CDR3 reads CASSDAGGLGYTF. In DNA form, the CDR3 reads TGTGCCAGCAGTGACGCCGGGGGGCTAGGCTACACCTTC. The V and J genes are TRBV9 and TRBJ1-2, with D perhaps TRBD1 (6 bases). This CDR3 is 13 amino acids long. Trimming took 5 bases from V and 8 from J, leaving 16 bases between them. Germline-derived CDR1 and CDR2 are SGDLS and YYNGEE.

The gene calls are TRBV6-1 and TRBJ2-7; 8 bases match TRBD1. This CDR3 contains 15 residues. CDR1 is MNHNS, CDR2 SASEGT, per germline. The V gene end was trimmed by 6 bases and the J gene end by 5 bases; junction bases not matched to a gene: 12. In DNA form, the CDR3 reads TGTGCCAGCAGACTTTACAGGACAGGGTTCGACGAGCAGTACTTC. This sequence encodes CASRLYRTGFDEQYF.

The gene calls are TRBV5-1 and TRBJ2-5, with no clear D. CDR3 length: 12 amino acids. Per germline, CDR1 SGHRS and CDR2 YFSETQ. V lost 0 bases to trimming and J lost 5 bases, with 5 bases between them. The CDR3 region is CASSLVMETQYF. CDR3 nucleotide sequence: TGCGCCAGCAGCTTGGTAATGGAGACCCAGTACTTC.

The chain recombines TRBV6-6 with TRBJ1-5, with a weak D call TRBD1 (6 bases). Germline V gives CDR1 MNHNY, CDR2 SVGAGI (reference sequence). The V and J ends lost 3 bases and 7 bases respectively, with 13 bases between them. This CDR3 region has 14 residues. The CDR3 sequence is CASSYSGGFQPQHF. The CDR3 DNA follows: TGTGCCAGCAGTTATAGCGGGGGCTTCCAGCCCCAGCATTTT.

This chain connects TRBV11-2 to TRBJ1-3; 7 bases are shared with TRBD1. CDR1 is SGHAT and CDR2 is FQNNGV in the germline V gene. The CDR3 covers 16 residues. Germline trimming cut 1 base from V and 1 base from J; bases unmatched to any gene: 4. The CDR3 sequence: CASSLAGTDSGNTIYF. DNA of the CDR3: TGTGCCAGCAGCTTAGCCGGGACAGATTCTGGAAACACCATATATTTT. Full variable domain (missing parts from reference TRBV11-2 and TRBJ1-3): EAGVAQSPRYKIIEKRQSVAFWCNPISGHATLYWYQQILGQGPKLLIQFQNNGVVDDSQLPKDRFSAERLKGVDSTLKIQPAKLEDSAVYLCASSLAGTDSGNTIYFGEGSWLTVV.

This sequence joins TRBV5-1 and TRBJ2-7; unclear D gene. In germline, CDR1 is SGHRS, CDR2 YFSETQ. With 0 bases removed from V and 0 bases from J, the gap between germline ends came to 7 bases. CDR3 length equals 14 residues. The CDR3 here is CASSLVPSSYEQYF. The CDR3 coding sequence is TGCGCCAGCAGCTTGGTTCCTAGCTCCTACGAGCAGTACTTC.

The chain joins TRBV5-1 to TRBJ2-3; perhaps TRBD2 as D (6 bases). This CDR3 contains 13 residues. In germline, CDR1 is SGHRS, CDR2 YFSETQ. V dropped 6 bases and J dropped 5 bases, with 13 bases sitting between them. The CDR3 loop is CASTIQAGDTQYF. The CDR3, as DNA: TGCGCCAGCACCATTCAAGCGGGAGATACGCAGTATTTT.

The chain employs TRBV7-2 and TRBJ2-7; 8 nucleotides align to TRBD1. Trimming at V came to 4 bases and at J to 7 bases, leaving 9 bases not matched to a gene. The CDR3 runs 14 residues. Germline CDR1 is SGHTA and CDR2 is FQGNSA. The CDR3 protein is CASSWGDRWGEQYF. CDR3 DNA: TGTGCCAGCAGCTGGGGGGACAGGTGGGGGGAGCAGTACTTC.

This clone was counted only a few times. The chain's CDR3 is CASSWGTTEAFF. In DNA, the CDR3 is TGTGCCAGCAGTTGGGGCACCACTGAAGCTTTCTTT. The chain employs TRBV6-5 and TRBJ1-1, with D possibly TRBD1 on 5 matching bases. This CDR3 has 12 amino acids. The V gene lost 4 bases and the J gene lost 4 bases, with 7 bases spanning the gap. Germline V CDR1 and CDR2: MNHEY, SVGAGI.

The rearrangement uses TRBV27 and TRBJ1-2; D unclear. There are 17 residues in the CDR3. Trimming shortened V by 1 base and J by 3 bases, and 18 bases separated the two germline ends. Germline CDR1 MNHEY, CDR2 SMNVEV (reference sequence). CDR3 residues: CASSLYGSPLPDYGYTF. CDR3 DNA sequence: TGTGCCAGCAGTTTATATGGCAGCCCACTACCCGACTATGGCTACACCTTC.

This chain connects TRBV2 to TRBJ1-3; D possibly corresponds to TRBD1 (6 bases). Germline V gene sequence: CDR1 SNHLY, CDR2 FYNNEI. The CDR3 has 14 amino acids. Trimming shortened V by 4 bases and J by 2 bases, and 9 bases separated the two germline ends. The CDR3 is CASSVAGAGNTIYF. As DNA, the CDR3 is TGTGCCAGCAGTGTGGCAGGGGCTGGAAACACCATATATTTT.

This clone was detected a few times. The rearrangement uses TRBV29-1 and TRBJ1-1, with TRBD1 as a possible D gene (5 bases). CDR3 size: 12 residues. CDR1 is SQVTM, CDR2 ANQGSEA, per germline. V was pared by 7 bases and J by 0 bases, with 9 bases between. This chain's CDR3 is CSGIQVNTEAFF. The CDR3 coding sequence is TGCAGCGGGATACAGGTGAACACTGAAGCTTTCTTT.